This paragraph covers one TCR beta chain sequence. Its specificity is unknown. Other DNA sequences in the same sample also yield this CDR3. Selected positively for CCR7 and CD45RO-negative, naive CD8 cells excluded terminally differentiated effector memory CD45RA+ cells. V lost 1 base to trimming and J lost 3 bases, with 7 bases between them. The CDR3 loop spans 13 amino acids. Germline lookup yields CDR1 PRHDT and CDR2 FYEKMQ (reference sequence). The data are from a study of shared clonotypes between healthy human individuals. Study observations and caveats: Among non-shared clonotypes, generation probabilities were lower than among those shared by all four donors. Represented diversity, genetic and exposure-history alike, was limited by few donors.

For each subset, genomic DNA was distributed in equal portions over several immunoSEQ plates. As handled by the study authors: As immunoSEQ supplied junction-only sequences (without quality scores), filtering differed. The data were produced by immunoSEQ multiplex PCR, yet TCRdb's version contains in-frame clones alone and is incomplete. V and J calls and clone size are those listed in that table; D and trimming were worked out from the DNA. The data contain about 2.1 million clones, around 93% of them singletons. The specimen was naive CD8+ T cells from PBMCs. The source is a man between 18 and 35 years old in good health. Some clones in this sample may be carry-over from other donors' samples. The gene calls are TRBV13 and TRBJ2-7; D is undetermined. CDR3 sequence (DNA): TGTGCCAGCAGCTTAGAGGGCAGCTACGAGCAGTACTTC. Amino acid sequence: CASSLEGSYEQYF.